This is a list of T cell receptor beta chains from one sample in a study of shared clonotypes between healthy human individuals. Using immunoSEQ multiplex PCR, the repertoire was profiled, and TCRdb retains in-frame clones only, with some absent. Found here are hundreds of thousands of clones, approximately 79% of them singletons; the top ten hold under 2%. The sequencing input was memory CD4+ T cells sorted from blood. The receptors were sampled from a woman in her 30s in good health. The CDR3 runs from the conserved cysteine through the conserved F or W. D genes are given only for firm matches. For some rows the clone size is stated as once, few or many, or as a class when expanded; others skip it.

J gene: TRBJ2-7
clone size: NA
V gene: TRBV28
D gene: NA
CDR3 DNA: TGTGCCAGCAGCCATGCCTACGAGCAGTACTTC
CDR3 protein: CASSHAYEQYF

J gene: TRBJ2-7
clone size: NA
V gene: TRBV27
D gene: NA
CDR3 DNA: TGTGCCAGCAAGGTGGCAGGGGCCACCTACGAGCAGTACTTC
CDR3 protein: CASKVAGATYEQYF

J gene: TRBJ2-7
clone size: many
V gene: TRBV2
D gene: NA
CDR3 DNA: TGTGCCAGCAGTAAGGACAACTGGGGCGAGCAGTACTTC
CDR3 protein: CASSKDNWGEQYF

J gene: TRBJ2-5
clone size: NA
V gene: TRBV5-6
D gene: TRBD2
CDR3 DNA: TGTGCCAGCAGCTTTCGGGGGGACGCGGAGCAGTACTTC
CDR3 protein: CASSFRGDAEQYF

J gene: TRBJ2-5
clone size: NA
V gene: TRBV6-1
D gene: NA
CDR3 DNA: TGTGCCAGCAGTGAAGGGTCACCAGATTTGAAAGAGACCCAGTACTTC
CDR3 protein: CASSEGSPDLKETQYF

J gene: TRBJ2-1
clone size: many
V gene: TRBV28
D gene: NA
CDR3 DNA: TGTGCCAGCAGTTTACGTGGGGTGCCGGGACCCCGTTTGTTCTTC
CDR3 protein: CASSLRGVPGPRLFF

J gene: TRBJ1-5
clone size: NA
V gene: TRBV19
D gene: NA
CDR3 DNA: TGTGCCAGTAGTTTCTCCTTTGTGGGGTACGATCCCAATCAGCCCCAGCATTTT
CDR3 protein: CASSFSFVGYDPNQPQHF

J gene: TRBJ2-7
clone size: NA
V gene: TRBV28
D gene: NA
CDR3 DNA: TGTGCCAGCAGTTCTAGCTGGTACGAGCAGTACTTC
CDR3 protein: CASSSSWYEQYF

J gene: TRBJ1-2
clone size: few
V gene: TRBV20-1
D gene: NA
CDR3 DNA: TGCAGTGCTAGAGCGAACTATGGCTACACCTTC
CDR3 protein: CSARANYGYTF

J gene: TRBJ2-4
clone size: NA
V gene: TRBV7-2
D gene: NA
CDR3 DNA: TGTGCCAGCAGCTTAGTCCGGGGGACGCCAAACATTCAGTACTTC
CDR3 protein: CASSLVRGTPNIQYF

J gene: TRBJ2-7
clone size: NA
V gene: TRBV5-1
D gene: TRBD1
CDR3 DNA: TGCGCCAGCAGCAACTCCGGGACAGGGATGCACGAGCAGTACTTC
CDR3 protein: CASSNSGTGMHEQYF

J gene: TRBJ2-5
clone size: NA
V gene: TRBV7-2
D gene: NA
CDR3 DNA: TGTGCCAGCAGCCAGGACCGCCGGGCAGAGACCCAGTACTTC
CDR3 protein: CASSQDRRAETQYF

J gene: TRBJ1-3
clone size: NA
V gene: TRBV19
D gene: NA
CDR3 DNA: TGTGCCAGTATGCTGAGACAGGCTGTAAGTCACACCATATATTTT
CDR3 protein: CASMLRQAVSHTIYF

J gene: TRBJ2-2
clone size: NA
V gene: TRBV5-5
D gene: NA
CDR3 DNA: TGTGCCAGCAGCTTATGGACAGTGAACACCGGGGAGCTGTTTTTT
CDR3 protein: CASSLWTVNTGELFF

J gene: TRBJ1-5
clone size: NA
V gene: TRBV30
D gene: NA
CDR3 DNA: TGTGCCTGGAGTGTCGAAGAGAATCAGCCCCAGCATTTT
CDR3 protein: CAWSVEENQPQHF

J gene: TRBJ2-1
clone size: few
V gene: TRBV5-1
D gene: NA
CDR3 DNA: TGCGCCAGCGCCATCGACTCGAGCTCCTACAATGAGCAGTTCTTC
CDR3 protein: CASAIDSSSYNEQFF

J gene: TRBJ2-7
clone size: NA
V gene: TRBV27
D gene: TRBD2
CDR3 DNA: TGTGCCAGCTCGGGAGGGCGGCCCCCCTACGAGCAGTACTTC
CDR3 protein: CASSGGRPPYEQYF

J gene: TRBJ2-3
clone size: NA
V gene: TRBV19
D gene: TRBD2
CDR3 DNA: TGTGCCAGTAACCTGGGGAGGGAAGATACGCAGTATTTT
CDR3 protein: CASNLGREDTQYF

J gene: TRBJ2-1
clone size: NA
V gene: TRBV7-8
D gene: TRBD2
CDR3 DNA: TGTGCCAGCAGCTATAGCGGGAGGTACAATGAGCAGTTCTTC
CDR3 protein: CASSYSGRYNEQFF